What follows are 2 T cell receptor beta chains derived from one specimen sequenced in a study of shared clonotypes between healthy human individuals. The assay was immunoSEQ multiplex PCR, and TCRdb's table has in-frame clones only and misses some. The sample yields 2 million to 2.5 million clones, more than 90% seen once. Sequenced material: naive CD4+ T cells sorted from blood. Subset reported: CD45RA+ positively selected. All receptors come from a man in his late teens or twenties in good health.

The V call is TRBV10-3, the J call TRBJ2-3; 12 bases align to TRBD2. Germline CDR1 and CDR2: ENHRY and SYGVKD. The CDR3 consists of 19 residues. V was pared by 0 bases and J by 1 base, with 8 bases of the junction left unmatched. The CDR3 region is CAISESTSGSVWGTDTQYF. CDR3 nucleotides: TGTGCCATCAGTGAGTCGACTAGCGGGAGCGTATGGGGCACAGATACGCAGTATTTT.

The sample holds one count of this clone. This chain joins TRBV5-1 and TRBJ2-2, with 7 bases aligning to TRBD2. The V gene's germline CDR1 is SGHRS and CDR2 YFSETQ. The CDR3 length is 18 residues. V lost 7 bases and J lost 5; bases outside the gene matches: 20. The DNA of the CDR3 is TGCGCCAGCCGGGCGGCAGGGAGGGTAGGAATTGGAACCGGGGAGCTGTTTTTT. As protein: CASRAAGRVGIGTGELFF.